These T cell receptor beta chains were read from a single sample in a study of PD-L1 blockade in urothelial cancer. The repertoire was sequenced with immunoSEQ multiplex PCR; TCRdb's copy has only in-frame clones and lacks some. The repertoire holds about 120,000 clones, with 75% to 90% as singletons. Sample: PBMCs, taken around atezolizumab (anti-PD-L1) treatment. The receptors were gathered from a man aged 55 to 70 with urothelial cancer. CDR3s include the opening cysteine and the closing phenylalanine or tryptophan. A D gene is named only where the DNA matches it firmly. Size is stated for part of the rows, as once, few or many counts, or as a class when the clone is expanded.

abundance | d_gene | j_gene | len | v_gene | CDR3aa | CDR3nt
- | TRBD1 | TRBJ1-1 | 14 | TRBV5-1 | CASTTGGAYTEAFF | TGCGCCAGCACTACAGGGGGCGCCTACACTGAAGCTTTCTTT
- | - | TRBJ2-3 | 11 | TRBV6-5 | CASTYADTQYF | TGTGCCAGCACCTACGCGGATACGCAGTATTTT
- | - | TRBJ1-4 | 14 | TRBV7-2 | CASSFRQSNEKLFF | TGTGCCAGCAGCTTCCGACAGTCTAATGAAAAACTGTTTTTT
- | - | TRBJ2-7 | 12 | TRBV30 | CAWTRQANEQYF | TGTGCCTGGACCCGACAGGCCAACGAGCAGTACTTC
few | TRBD1 | TRBJ2-4 | 15 | TRBV10-1 | CASYRDSLAKNIQYF | TGCGCCAGCTATAGGGACAGCCTAGCCAAAAACATTCAGTACTTC
- | - | TRBJ1-6 | 15 | TRBV6-6 | CAAGDGSSYNSPLHF | TGTGCCGCCGGGGACGGGAGCTCCTATAATTCACCCCTCCACTTT
- | TRBD1 | TRBJ1-2 | 15 | TRBV7-3 | CASSLQGAGAYGYTF | TGTGCCAGCAGCTTACAGGGGGCTGGGGCCTATGGCTACACCTTC
- | - | TRBJ1-4 | 11 | TRBV6-1 | CASTLGPVPFF | TGTGCCAGCACTCTGGGCCCCGTGCCGTTTTTT
- | TRBD2 | TRBJ2-5 | 17 | TRBV5-6 | CASSWGAGRDGGETQYF | TGTGCCAGCAGCTGGGGAGCGGGGCGGGACGGTGGAGAGACCCAGTACTTC
once | TRBD1 | TRBJ1-2 | 14 | TRBV28 | CASSPHDRDYGYTF | TGTGCCAGCAGTCCGCATGACAGGGACTATGGCTACACCTTC
- | - | TRBJ1-2 | 12 | TRBV11-2 | CASSVDFYGYTF | TGTGCCAGCAGTGTAGACTTCTATGGCTACACCTTC
- | - | TRBJ2-7 | 17 | TRBV4-2 | CASRPVSGAGITYEQYF | TGTGCCAGCAGACCTGTTTCTGGTGCGGGGATAACCTACGAGCAGTACTTC
- | TRBD1 | TRBJ2-6 | 17 | TRBV5-4 | CASSLGQGAPGANVLTF | TGTGCCAGCAGCCTAGGACAGGGGGCCCCTGGGGCCAACGTCCTGACTTTC
few | - | TRBJ1-5 | 14 | TRBV28 | CASSLAVSNQPQHF | TGTGCCAGCAGTTTGGCCGTTAGCAATCAGCCCCAGCATTTT